This TCR beta chain was observed in a study of blood T cells in healthy people across ages. The trim removed 2 bases at V and 13 bases at J, leaving 14 bases unmatched. The germline gives CDR1 MNHNY, CDR2 SVGAGI (reference sequence). CDR3 length: 17 amino acids. About this clonotype: The target antigen is unknown.

Then a second PCR, running roughly 7 to 11 cycles, was carried out with a sample-barcoded 5' primer and a J-beta primer mix. TCRdb called the 5' RACE reads again in MiXCR, with one record for every CDR3 protein. The sample holds approximately 900,000 distinct CDR3 sequences; approximately 32% are singletons and the top ten take roughly a tenth. Each sample gave at least 7 million isolated PBMCs. The study, taken as a whole, reports: Long-lived donors had more naive CD4+ cells and higher diversity than aged donors.

This same sample was also part of a study on T cells of mothers and their children.

V is TRBV6-6 and J is TRBJ2-4, with TRBD2 matching 13 bases. This TCR was recovered from a middle-aged woman in good health. The sequencing input was blood. The DNA of the CDR3 is TGTGCCAGCAGTTACCCCCAGACTAGCGGGGGGAAGAATGAGCAGTACTTC. Protein: CASSYPQTSGGKNEQYF.